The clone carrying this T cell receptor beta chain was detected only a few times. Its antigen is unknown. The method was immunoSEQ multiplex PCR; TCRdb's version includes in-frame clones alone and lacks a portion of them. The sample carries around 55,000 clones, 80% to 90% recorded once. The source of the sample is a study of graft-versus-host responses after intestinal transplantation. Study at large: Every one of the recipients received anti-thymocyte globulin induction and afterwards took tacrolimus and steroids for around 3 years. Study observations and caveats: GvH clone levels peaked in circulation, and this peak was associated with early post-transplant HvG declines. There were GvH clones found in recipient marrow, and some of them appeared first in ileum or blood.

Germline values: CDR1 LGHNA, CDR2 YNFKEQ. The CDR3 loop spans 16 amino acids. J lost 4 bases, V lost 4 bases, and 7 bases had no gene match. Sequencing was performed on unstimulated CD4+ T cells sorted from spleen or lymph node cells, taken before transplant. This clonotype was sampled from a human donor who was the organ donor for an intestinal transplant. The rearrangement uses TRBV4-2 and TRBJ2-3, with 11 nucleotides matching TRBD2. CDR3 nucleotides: TGTGCCAGCAGCCCAACTAGCGGGAGTGGGTCAGATACGCAGTATTTT. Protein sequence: CASSPTSGSGSDTQYF.